The 11 T cell receptor beta chains below come from one sample, sequenced in a study of CD8 T cells in ankylosing spondylitis. TCRdb ran MiXCR on the 5' RACE reads and lists one entry per CDR3 protein. Altogether 250,000 to 400,000 distinct CDR3 sequences are present, around a tenth being singletons, with the ten largest covering roughly 9%. Sequenced material: blood, either unsorted or a sorted T cell fraction (not recorded which). These receptors were taken from a female donor with ankylosing spondylitis or in good health (not recorded which).

This clonotype occurred a few times. This CDR3 is CASSLGDNLQYF. CDR3 sequence (DNA): TGCGCCAGCAGCTTGGGGGACAATCTCCAGTACTTC. The rearrangement links TRBV5-1 to TRBJ2-5; D is possibly TRBD1 (6 bases). Germline CDR1 reads SGHRS; CDR2 reads YFSETQ. Trimming took 0 bases from V and 10 from J, leaving 10 bases between them. The CDR3 has 12 amino acids.

The chain uses TRBV24-1 and TRBJ2-1, with TRBD1 matching over 10 bases. In germline, CDR1 is KGHDR, CDR2 SFDVKD. This CDR3 contains 16 residues. Losses at the gene ends were 4 bases for V and 6 bases for J; bases not matched to a gene: 8. CDR3 nucleotides: TGTGCCACCAGTGACCTCGACAGGGGGCCAGGCAATGAGCAGTTCTTC. Its protein product is CATSDLDRGPGNEQFF.

The V call is TRBV20-1, the J call TRBJ1-1; unclear D gene. The CDR3 sequence is 14 residues long. Germline lookup yields CDR1 DFQATT and CDR2 SNEGSKA (reference sequence). The ends were cut back, 5 bases at V and 1 base at J, with 14 bases in the middle. The CDR3 DNA is TGCAGTGCTTCCAAAGAAAGTCGGAACACTGAAGCTTTCTTT. Encoded protein: CSASKESRNTEAFF.

This clonotype was counted many times. This chain joins TRBV29-1 and TRBJ2-5; D not certain. From germline, CDR1 is SQVTM and CDR2 ANQGSEA. Trimming stripped 6 bases from V and 0 bases from J, with 14 bases between. CDR3 length equals 14 residues. The CDR3 coding sequence is TGCAGCGTCTGGACCCGGACGGACCAAGAGACCCAGTACTTC. It is translated as CSVWTRTDQETQYF.

The sample holds many counts of this clonotype. The genes are TRBV20-1 and TRBJ1-2; D possibly corresponds to TRBD1 (5 bases). There are 12 residues in the CDR3. V gave up 3 bases and J gave up 5 bases, with 10 bases separating them. Germline V gene sequence: CDR1 DFQATT, CDR2 SNEGSKA (reference sequence). The CDR3 protein is CSARGVEYGYTF. Here the CDR3 DNA reads TGCAGTGCTAGGGGGGTTGAGTATGGCTACACCTTC.

A few counts support this clonotype. The chain combines TRBV5-1 with TRBJ2-6, with no clear D. This CDR3 spans 18 amino acids. Trimming pared 0 bases from V and 0 bases from J, leaving 13 bases between. CDR1 is SGHRS and CDR2 is YFSETQ in the germline V gene. The CDR3 is CASSLASRGSSGANVLTF. The CDR3 DNA reads TGCGCCAGCAGCTTGGCTTCTCGCGGAAGCTCTGGGGCCAACGTCCTGACTTTC.

This clonotype appeared a few times. The rearrangement links TRBV7-6 to TRBJ2-7; D might be TRBD2 (5 bases). Trimming shortened V by 5 bases and J by 1 base, and 15 bases separated the two germline ends. The CDR3 covers 15 residues. Germline V gene data show CDR1 as SGHVS and CDR2 as FNYEAQ. CDR3 sequence (DNA): TGTGCCAGCAGCCCTCGGGGATCAGTATCCTACGAGCAGTACTTC. This sequence encodes CASSPRGSVSYEQYF.

The rearrangement links TRBV5-6 to TRBJ2-1; 10 nucleotides line up with TRBD2. The V gene end was trimmed by 4 bases and the J gene end by 6 bases; junction bases not matched to a gene: 7. The germline gives CDR1 SGHDT, CDR2 YYEEEE. CDR3 length: 15 residues. CDR3 loop: CASSVAGGPCNEQFF. CDR3 coding DNA: TGTGCCAGCAGCGTAGCGGGAGGACCCTGCAATGAGCAGTTCTTC.

This clonotype was observed many times. A junction end diverges from the germline sequence, so it may reflect a read error. The chain uses TRBV6-5 and TRBJ2-3; D tentatively reads TRBD1 or TRBD2 (5 bases each). The length of the CDR3 is 15 residues. CDR1 MNHEY and CDR2 SVGAGI come from the germline V gene. The chain's CDR3 is CASRYSGTGTDTQYF. The CDR3 region has the DNA TGTGCCAGCAGGTACTCTGGGACGGGCACAGATACGCAGTATTTT.

The chain employs TRBV9 and TRBJ2-6, with unresolved D. CDR1 is SGDLS and CDR2 is YYNGEE in the germline V gene. V gave up 6 bases and J gave up 2 bases, with 12 bases separating them. The CDR3 length is 15 residues. Here the CDR3 reads CASTLELAGANVLTF. In DNA form, the CDR3 reads TGTGCCAGCACCCTCGAACTGGCTGGGGCCAACGTCCTGACTTTC.

The gene calls are TRBV10-3 and TRBJ1-4; unclear D gene. CDR3 length equals 12 residues. Trimming removed 0 bases from V and 8 bases from J, with 4 bases in between. CDR1 and CDR2 (germline): ENHRY, SYGVKD. The CDR3 DNA follows: TGTGCCATCAGTGAGTCGGAGGAAAAACTGTTTTTT. Translation: CAISESEEKLFF.